The 31 T cell receptor beta chains given below trace back to one sample, sequenced in a study of yellow fever vaccine responses in identical twins. TCRdb itself ran the RT-PCR reads through MiXCR, one entry per CDR3 protein. This repertoire shows around 20,000 distinct CDR3 sequences, 61% found once; its top ten account for approximately 7.7%. Source: T cells from blood (PBMCs), unsorted or a sorted subset (not recorded which), taken before or after yellow fever vaccination (not recorded which). These receptors originate from a woman aged 18-35 years who received the yellow fever vaccine.

The V call is TRBV5-1, the J call TRBJ2-3, with D possibly TRBD1 on 5 matching bases. The V gene lost 0 bases and the J gene lost 4 bases, with 9 bases spanning the gap. This CDR3 region has 14 residues. CDR1 and CDR2 (germline): SGHRS, YFSETQ. The CDR3 reads CASSLVLTADTQYF. The CDR3 bases are TGCGCCAGCAGCTTGGTTCTGACAGCAGATACGCAGTATTTT.

The chain combines TRBV6-1 with TRBJ1-1; D uncertain. The CDR3 contains 13 residues. CDR1 and CDR2 (germline): MNHNS, SASEGT. V shed 6 bases and J shed 1 base, with 9 bases lying between them. For the CDR3, the DNA is TGTGCCAGCAGCCCACGGGAGAACACTGAAGCTTTCTTT. It is translated as CASSPRENTEAFF.

This clonotype was found a few times. The chain combines TRBV7-9 with TRBJ1-6; maybe TRBD1 (5 bases). Trimming took off 6 bases at V and 0 bases at J, with 9 bases between the two ends. The CDR3 contains 15 residues. The V gene's germline CDR1 is SEHNR and CDR2 FQNEAQ (reference sequence). The CDR3 protein is CASSKGSSYNSPLHF. The DNA for the CDR3 is TGTGCCAGCAGTAAGGGGAGCTCCTATAATTCACCCCTCCACTTT.

The chain has TRBV11-2 and TRBJ1-5; D unresolved. The germline V and J ends were trimmed by 5 bases and 5 bases, with 16 bases remaining between them. Germline V gene lookup returns CDR1 SGHAT and CDR2 FQNNGV. The CDR3 has 15 residues. The CDR3 bases are TGTGCCAGCAGCCCGGGTCCCCCGCTTGATCAGCCCCAGCATTTT. Protein product: CASSPGPPLDQPQHF. The variable domain in full, with the rest retrieved from reference TRBV11-2 and TRBJ1-5, is EAGVAQSPRYKIIEKRQSVAFWCNPISGHATLYWYQQILGQGPKLLIQFQNNGVVDDSQLPKDRFSAERLKGVDSTLKIQPAKLEDSAVYLCASSPGPPLDQPQHFGDGTRLSIL.

V is TRBV2 and J is TRBJ1-5; 7 nucleotides agree with TRBD1. The V gene's germline CDR1 is SNHLY and CDR2 FYNNEI. The CDR3 is 14 amino acids. The junction had 7 bases not matched to a gene; V was cut back by 5 bases and J by 6 bases. CDR3 region: CASSQQGSGQPQHF. In DNA, the CDR3 is TGTGCCAGCAGTCAACAGGGGAGTGGTCAGCCCCAGCATTTT.

The gene calls are TRBV24-1 and TRBJ2-1; TRBD2 is a possible D gene (5 bases). Germline-derived CDR1 and CDR2 are KGHDR and SFDVKD. CDR3 length: 14 amino acids. V shed 7 bases and J shed 5 bases, with 14 bases lying between them. The CDR3: CATSSGRNDNEQFF. The CDR3 DNA reads as TGTGCCACCAGCAGCGGTAGGAATGACAATGAGCAGTTCTTC.

The J gene is TRBJ2-7, the V gene TRBV12-3 or TRBV12-4, with D possibly TRBD1 on 6 matching bases. The CDR3 covers 16 residues. The germline V and J ends were trimmed by 6 bases and 1 base, with 19 bases remaining between them. CDR3 nucleotide sequence: TGTGCCAGCAGCAACCTCAAGGCGACAGGTTCCTACGAGCAGTACTTC. The encoded protein is CASSNLKATGSYEQYF.

The chain uses TRBV18 and TRBJ1-1; 7 bases map to TRBD1. Germline CDR1 KGHSH, CDR2 LQKENI. Losses at the gene ends were 6 bases for V and 1 base for J; bases not matched to a gene: 8. CDR3 length equals 15 residues. Here the CDR3 DNA reads TGTGCCAGCTCTTCAACAGGGGCCGAGAACACTGAAGCTTTCTTT. Amino acid sequence: CASSSTGAENTEAFF. Variable domain in full (rest from reference TRBV18 and TRBJ1-1): NAGVMQNPRHLVRRRGQEARLRCSPMKGHSHVYWYRQLPEEGLKFMVYLQKENIIDESGMPKERFSAEFPKEGPSILRIQQVVRGDSAAYFCASSSTGAENTEAFFGQGTRLTVV.

The chain carries TRBV12-3 or TRBV12-4 and TRBJ1-4, with D maybe TRBD1 (6 bases). V lost 7 bases, J lost 8 bases, and 17 bases lay in between. The CDR3 covers 14 residues. CDR3 loop: CASTDGGLREKLFF. CDR3 bases: TGTGCCAGCACCGATGGGGGCCTTAGGGAAAAACTGTTTTTT.

V is TRBV11-1 and J is TRBJ2-1; 10 bases agree with TRBD1. Trimming removed 5 bases from V and 8 bases from J; junction bases left unmatched: 6. Germline V gene lookup returns CDR1 SGHAT and CDR2 FQDESV (reference sequence). The CDR3 runs to 14 residues. For the CDR3, the DNA is TGTGCCAGCAGCACGGACAGGGGGAAGCATGAGCAGTTCTTC. Its translation is CASSTDRGKHEQFF.

The rearrangement uses TRBV6-1 and TRBJ1-5; D unresolved. Trimming removed 6 bases at V and 3 bases at J, with 9 bases between. CDR3 length: 13 residues. Per germline, CDR1 MNHNS and CDR2 SASEGT. CDR3 amino acids: CASSPSYNQPQHF. CDR3 in DNA: TGTGCCAGCAGCCCAAGTTACAATCAGCCCCAGCATTTT.

The chain employs TRBV6-2 or TRBV6-3 and TRBJ1-1, with 7 bases that match TRBD1. The germline CDR1 and CDR2 sequences are MNHEY and SVGEGT. The CDR3 loop spans 17 amino acids. The trim removed 0 bases at V and 5 bases at J, leaving 12 bases unmatched. The CDR3 DNA sequence: TGTGCCAGCAGTTACTCCCAAGACCCAGGGGGTGTAACTGAAGCTTTCTTT. Its protein is CASSYSQDPGGVTEAFF.

The chain recombines TRBV11-1 with TRBJ2-5, with 9 bases identical to TRBD1. Germline V lookup: CDR1 SGHAT, CDR2 FQDESV (reference sequence). There are 16 residues in the CDR3. V gave up 4 bases and J gave up 1 base; unmatched junction bases: 7. The CDR3: CASSSTGTGPQETQYF. The CDR3 DNA follows: TGTGCCAGCAGCTCAACCGGGACAGGGCCCCAAGAGACCCAGTACTTC.

The chain recombines TRBV18 with TRBJ2-5; possible D gene TRBD1, 5 bases. The germline gives CDR1 KGHSH, CDR2 LQKENI. Trimming took 1 base from V and 6 from J, leaving 12 bases between them. This CDR3 comprises 14 residues. This CDR3 is CASSPHPGLQTQYF. The CDR3 nucleotides are TGTGCCAGCTCACCACATCCAGGGCTGCAGACCCAGTACTTC.

This clonotype was seen only once. The V gene is TRBV11-2, the J gene TRBJ1-1; the match to TRBD1 covers 9 bases. The V segment lost 5 bases and the J segment 12 bases; nucleotides outside the gene matches: 10. Per germline, CDR1 SGHAT and CDR2 FQNNGV. This CDR3 has 13 amino acids. CDR3 sequence (DNA): TGTGCCAGCAGCCCCGGGACAGGGAGGGAAACTTTCTTT. It codes for CASSPGTGRETFF.

This clonotype was seen more than once but under ten times. V and J are TRBV19 and TRBJ2-7; 7 nucleotides agree with TRBD1. The CDR3 spans 12 residues. Germline V gene sequence: CDR1 LNHDA, CDR2 SQIVND (reference sequence). V lost 5 bases, J lost 6 bases, and 4 bases stayed unmatched. CDR3 in amino acids: CASSSTGSEQYF. Written as DNA, the CDR3 is TGTGCCAGTAGTTCGACAGGGTCCGAGCAGTACTTC.

This clonotype has a single count. This chain links TRBV4-2 with TRBJ2-7; D call uncertain. This CDR3 is 16 amino acids long. CDR1 and CDR2 from the germline V gene are LGHNA and YNFKEQ. V was pared by 0 bases and J by 3 bases, with 15 bases between. As DNA, the CDR3 is TGTGCCAGCAGCCAAGATCCGGCCGGAAGGAGCTACGAGCAGTACTTC. Its protein product is CASSQDPAGRSYEQYF.

The gene calls are TRBV13 and TRBJ1-5; TRBD1 agrees at 12 bases. The germline V gene has CDR1 PRHDT and CDR2 FYEKMQ (reference sequence). J gave up 6 bases and V 5 bases, and 8 bases lay outside the gene matches. The CDR3 has 16 amino acids. CDR3 DNA sequence: TGTGCCAGCAGCCCTGGGGACAGGGGGCGCAGTCAGCCCCAGCATTTT. Protein: CASSPGDRGRSQPQHF.

J is TRBJ1-3 and V is TRBV7-8, with 10 bases aligning to TRBD1. J gave up 3 bases and V 0 bases, and 8 bases lay outside the gene matches. Germline CDR1 reads SGHVS; CDR2 reads FQNEAQ. The CDR3 is 18 amino acids. CDR3 DNA sequence: TGTGCCAGCAGCTTAGCGCCCCCGGGACAGGGGTTTGGAAACACCATATATTTT. This sequence encodes CASSLAPPGQGFGNTIYF. Complete variable domain (other parts from reference TRBV7-8 and TRBJ1-3): GAGVSQSPRYKVAKRGQDVALRCDPISGHVSLFWYQQALGQGPEFLTYFQNEAQLDKSGLPSDRFFAERPEGSVSTLKIQRTQQEDSAVYLCASSLAPPGQGFGNTIYFGEGSWLTVV.

The V gene is TRBV7-2, the J gene TRBJ1-5; 7 bases line up with TRBD1. The CDR3 contains 15 residues. Germline V gene sequence: CDR1 SGHTA, CDR2 FQGNSA. The V gene end was trimmed by 5 bases and the J gene end by 0 bases; junction bases not matched to a gene: 4. The DNA of the CDR3 is TGTGCCAGCAGCCCAACAGGGGTTAGCAATCAGCCCCAGCATTTT. Translated, it gives CASSPTGVSNQPQHF.

The chain is built from TRBV19 and TRBJ1-1; 7 nucleotides align to TRBD1. Germline V gives CDR1 LNHDA, CDR2 SQIVND (reference sequence). The CDR3 sequence is 10 residues long. V dropped 8 bases and J dropped 7; count of bases not matched to a gene: 1. CDR3 coding DNA: TGTGCCAGTGGGACAGTTGAAGCTTTCTTT. Translation gives CASGTVEAFF. Based on the CDR3 plus reference TRBV19 and TRBJ1-1, the full variable domain is DGGITQSPKYLFRKEGQNVTLSCEQNLNHDAMYWYRQDPGQGLRLIYYSQIVNDFQKGDIAEGYSVSREKKESFPLTVTSAQKNPTAFYLCASGTVEAFFGQGTRLTVV.

V gene TRBV20-1 combines with J gene TRBJ2-7, with D possibly being TRBD1 (5 bases). Trimming pared 7 bases from V and 3 bases from J, leaving 13 bases between. Germline V gives CDR1 DFQATT, CDR2 SNEGSKA (reference sequence). This CDR3 region has 12 residues. CDR3 loop: CSVQGSFYEQYF. CDR3 coding DNA: TGCAGTGTTCAGGGAAGTTTCTACGAGCAGTACTTC.

This chain links TRBV27 with TRBJ1-2, with D possibly matching TRBD1 (5 bases). The CDR3 is made up of 15 amino acids. The germline V and J ends were trimmed by 2 bases and 6 bases, with 16 bases remaining between them. Germline CDR1 MNHEY, CDR2 SMNVEV (reference sequence). CDR3 nucleotide sequence: TGTGCCAGCAGTTTAGGGGGGTACCCTTACCATGGCTACACCTTC. Translating gives CASSLGGYPYHGYTF.

In its sample, this clonotype was seen a few times. The V call is TRBV20-1, the J call TRBJ2-1; D remains unclear. Germline V gives CDR1 DFQATT, CDR2 SNEGSKA (reference sequence). This CDR3 is 11 amino acids long. Deletions cut 4 bases from V and 8 bases from J, with 9 bases between. The CDR3 sequence: CSATLGDEQFF. The CDR3 DNA is TGCAGTGCTACTCTTGGGGATGAGCAGTTCTTC.

The rearrangement uses TRBV2 and TRBJ2-3, with TRBD2 identical over 8 bases. The V segment lost 6 bases and the J segment 6 bases; nucleotides outside the gene matches: 5. The CDR3 runs to 13 residues. Germline V gene data show CDR1 as SNHLY and CDR2 as FYNNEI. The CDR3 protein is CASRPSGWDTQYF. CDR3 nucleotide sequence: TGTGCCAGCAGACCTAGCGGGTGGGATACGCAGTATTTT. The whole variable domain, filled in from reference TRBV2 and TRBJ2-3, reads EPEVTQTPSHQVTQMGQEVILRCVPISNHLYFYWYRQILGQKVEFLVSFYNNEISEKSEIFDDQFSVERPDGSNFTLKIRSTKLEDSAMYFCASRPSGWDTQYFGPGTRLTVL.

The gene calls are TRBV9 and TRBJ1-1; D call uncertain. The V gene lost 3 bases and the J gene lost 3 bases, with 12 bases spanning the gap. Germline CDR1 SGDLS, CDR2 YYNGEE. The CDR3 covers 14 residues. The CDR3 reads CASSARVSDTEAFF. As DNA, the CDR3 is TGTGCCAGCAGCGCAAGGGTCTCGGACACTGAAGCTTTCTTT.

This clonotype was observed a few times. The rearrangement uses TRBV6-5 and TRBJ2-5; D not resolved. The germline gives CDR1 MNHEY, CDR2 SVGAGI. V shed 3 bases and J shed 2 bases, with 7 bases lying between them. The CDR3 length is 13 residues. CDR3 bases: TGTGCCAGCAGTTATCGTAGACAAGAGACCCAGTACTTC. This translates into CASSYRRQETQYF.

The chain uses TRBV5-1 and TRBJ1-6; D not certain. The germline V and J ends were trimmed by 0 bases and 8 bases, with 15 bases remaining between them. This CDR3 spans 16 amino acids. Germline V gene data show CDR1 as SGHRS and CDR2 as YFSETQ. This CDR3 reads CASSLGSAGWDSPLHF. DNA for the CDR3: TGCGCCAGCAGCTTGGGCTCCGCCGGGTGGGATTCACCCCTCCACTTT.

The rearrangement uses TRBV6-4 and TRBJ1-1; maybe TRBD1 (6 bases). V shed 7 bases and J shed 2 bases, with 11 bases lying between them. The CDR3 has 13 amino acids. Looked up from germline, CDR1 is MRHNA and CDR2 is SNTAGT. CDR3 sequence reads: CASKEQGNTEAFF. In DNA, the CDR3 is TGTGCCAGCAAAGAACAGGGAAACACTGAAGCTTTCTTT.

The CDR3 DNA reads as TGCGCCAGCAGCCAGGTGGGGACAGATGGGCAGTTCTTC. Translation gives CASSQVGTDGQFF. The chain links TRBV4-1 to TRBJ2-1, with 7 bases aligning to TRBD1. V was pared by 3 bases and J by 12 bases, with 8 bases of the junction left unmatched. The CDR3 sequence is 13 residues long. Germline CDR1 MGHRA, CDR2 YSYEKL.

The chain has TRBV4-3 and TRBJ1-5; a possible D gene is TRBD1 (5 bases). Germline V lookup: CDR1 LGHNA, CDR2 YSLEER. Trimming took off 5 bases at V and 9 bases at J, with 17 bases between the two ends. There are 14 residues in the CDR3. The CDR3 is CASSISWGDPPQHF. The CDR3 DNA reads TGCGCCAGCAGCATCTCCTGGGGGGATCCGCCCCAGCATTTT.